This T cell receptor beta chain appears in the sequencing data of a study of cytomegalovirus exposure and HLA in healthy donors. Only one count was recorded for this clone. The primer mix had 60 Vbeta and 13 Jbeta primers. Measured with immunoSEQ multiplex PCR; TCRdb has only the in-frame clones, and not every one. The sample lists 150,000 to 200,000 clones, 65% to 70% occurring once. The sequenced sample consisted of PBMCs. The sequence derives from a man in his thirties or forties in good health and CMV-seropositive.

DNA of the CDR3: TGTGCCAGCAGGGGGGGGACTACCAATACCTACGAGCAGTACTTC. This gives the protein CASRGGTTNTYEQYF. The rearrangement joins TRBV6-6 to TRBJ2-7; 7 nucleotides agree with TRBD2. There are 15 residues in the CDR3. The J segment lost 2 bases and the V segment lost 6 bases, leaving 10 bases of the junction unmatched. Germline V gene sequence: CDR1 MNHNY, CDR2 SVGAGI (reference sequence).